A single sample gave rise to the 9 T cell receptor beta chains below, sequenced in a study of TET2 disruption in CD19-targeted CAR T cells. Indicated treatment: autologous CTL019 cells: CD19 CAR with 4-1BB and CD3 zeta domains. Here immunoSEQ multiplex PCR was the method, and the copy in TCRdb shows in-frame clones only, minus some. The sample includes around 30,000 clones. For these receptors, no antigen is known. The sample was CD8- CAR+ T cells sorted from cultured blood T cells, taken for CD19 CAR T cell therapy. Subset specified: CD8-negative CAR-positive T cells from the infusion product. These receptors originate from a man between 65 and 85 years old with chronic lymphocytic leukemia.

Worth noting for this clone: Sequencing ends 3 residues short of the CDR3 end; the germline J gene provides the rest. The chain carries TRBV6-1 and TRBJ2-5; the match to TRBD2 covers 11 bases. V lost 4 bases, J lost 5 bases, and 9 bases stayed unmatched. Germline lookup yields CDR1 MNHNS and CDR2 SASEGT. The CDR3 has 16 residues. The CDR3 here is CASSGGLAAIRETQYF. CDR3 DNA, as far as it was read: TGTGCCAGCAGTGGGGGACTAGCGGCTATACGGGAGACC.

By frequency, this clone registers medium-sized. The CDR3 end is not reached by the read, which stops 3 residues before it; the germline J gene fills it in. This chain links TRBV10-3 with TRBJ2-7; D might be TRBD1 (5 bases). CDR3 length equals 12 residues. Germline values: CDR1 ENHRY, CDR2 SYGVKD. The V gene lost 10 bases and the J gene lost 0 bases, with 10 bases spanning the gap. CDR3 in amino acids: CATTGASYEQYF. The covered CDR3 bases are TGTGCCACTACAGGTGCCTCCTACGAG.

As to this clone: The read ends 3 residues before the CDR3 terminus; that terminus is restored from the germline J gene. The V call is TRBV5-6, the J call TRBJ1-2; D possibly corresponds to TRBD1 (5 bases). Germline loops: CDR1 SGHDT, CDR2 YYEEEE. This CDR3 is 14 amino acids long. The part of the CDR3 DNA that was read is TGTGCCAGCAGCTTAACGGGGCGGGGAGATACC. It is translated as CASSLTGRGDT. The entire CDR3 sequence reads CASSLTGRGDTYTF.

Partial CDR3 DNA: TGTGCCAGCAGGCTACTAGCGGGGGGGACCTCAGCCAAAAACATT. This codes for CASRLLAGGTSAKNI. The CDR3 as a whole reads CASRLLAGGTSAKNIQYF. The chain links TRBV28 to TRBJ2-4; 13 bases are shared with TRBD2. The CDR3 end lies 3 residues beyond the end of the read and is filled in from the germline J gene. V shed 6 bases and J 0 bases; nucleotides not matched to a gene: 8. Looked up from germline, CDR1 is MDHEN and CDR2 is SYDVKM. This CDR3 contains 18 residues.

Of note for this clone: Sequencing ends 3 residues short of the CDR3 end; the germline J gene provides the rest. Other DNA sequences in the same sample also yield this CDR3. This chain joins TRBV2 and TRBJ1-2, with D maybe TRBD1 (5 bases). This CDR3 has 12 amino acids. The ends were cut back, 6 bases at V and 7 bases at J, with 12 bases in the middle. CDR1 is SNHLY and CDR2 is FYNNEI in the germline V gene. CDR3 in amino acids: CASRAQGGGYTF. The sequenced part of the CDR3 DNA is TGTGCCAGCAGGGCGCAGGGCGGTGGC.

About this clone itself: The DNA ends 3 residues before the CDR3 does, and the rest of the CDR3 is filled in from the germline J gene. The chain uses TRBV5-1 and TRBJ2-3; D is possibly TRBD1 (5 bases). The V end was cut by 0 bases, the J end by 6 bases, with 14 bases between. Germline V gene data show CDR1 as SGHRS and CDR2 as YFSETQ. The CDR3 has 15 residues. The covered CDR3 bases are TGCGCCAGCAGCTTGGAGGGGCAGCTATCGGATACG. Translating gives CASSLEGQLSDT. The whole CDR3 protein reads CASSLEGQLSDTQYF. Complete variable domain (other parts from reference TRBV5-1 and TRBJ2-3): KAGVTQTPRYLIKTRGQQVTLSCSPISGHRSVSWYQQTPGQGLQFLFEYFSETQRNKGNFPGRFSGRQFSNSRSEMNVSTLELGDSALYLCASSLEGQLSDTQYFGPGTRLTVL.

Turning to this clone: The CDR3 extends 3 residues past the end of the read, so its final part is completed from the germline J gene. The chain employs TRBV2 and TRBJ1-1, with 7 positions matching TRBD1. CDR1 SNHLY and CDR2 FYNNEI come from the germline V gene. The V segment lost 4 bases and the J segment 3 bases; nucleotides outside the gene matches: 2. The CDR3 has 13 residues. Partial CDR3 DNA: TGTGCCAGCAGTGTTCAGGGGGACACTGAA. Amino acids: CASSVQGDTE. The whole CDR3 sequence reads CASSVQGDTEAFF.

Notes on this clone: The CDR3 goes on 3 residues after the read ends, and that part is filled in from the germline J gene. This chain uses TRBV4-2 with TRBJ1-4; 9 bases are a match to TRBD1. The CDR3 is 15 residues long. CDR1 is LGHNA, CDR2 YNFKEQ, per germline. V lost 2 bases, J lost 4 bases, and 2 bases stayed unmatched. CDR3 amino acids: CASSQLTGGNEKLFF. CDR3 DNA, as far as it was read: TGTGCCAGCAGCCAACTGACAGGGGGTAATGAAAAA.

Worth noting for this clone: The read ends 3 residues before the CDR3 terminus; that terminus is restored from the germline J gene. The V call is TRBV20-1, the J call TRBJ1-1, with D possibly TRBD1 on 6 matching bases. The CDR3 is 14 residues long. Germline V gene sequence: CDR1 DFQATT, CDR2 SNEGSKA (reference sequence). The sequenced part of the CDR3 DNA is TGCAGTGCGACTACAGGGAGGAGATCCTACGAG. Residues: CSATTGRRSYE. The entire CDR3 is CSATTGRRSYEAFF.